This entry features one TCR beta chain sequence. Its antigen remains unidentified. The data derive from a study of T cell responses to AZD1222 COVID-19 vaccine. Germline CDR1 and CDR2: SNHLY and FYNNEI. The V and J ends lost 8 bases and 6 bases, in that order; junction bases with no gene match: 11. The CDR3 is 15 residues long. The data were produced by immunoSEQ multiplex PCR, yet TCRdb's version contains in-frame clones alone and is incomplete. This sample has around 130,000 clones, with 93% found just once. Study outcomes and limitations: Repertoires in all cases were sampled only once the peak T cell response had passed. Possibly, clonal diversity was underestimated; donors were largely white British and included more females. Only a handful of AZD1222 recipients were seropositive at baseline.

Source: peripheral blood, taken on day 0 of AZD1222 vaccination. This receptor was identified in an adult in good health. The chain carries TRBV2 and TRBJ2-3, with 10 nucleotides matching TRBD2. The CDR3 DNA sequence: TGTGCCAGCGGCACTCTAGCGGGGGCTGGGGATACGCAGTATTTT. Translated: CASGTLAGAGDTQYF.